Shown below are 7 T cell receptor beta chains from a single sample sequenced in a study of blood T cell repertoires in COVID-19 (dated by TCRdb to 2018 to 2020). Receptor amplification or capture employed the immunoSEQ multiplex PCR assay. TCRdb provides this immuneACCESS table in a form limited to in-frame rearrangements. Some clones are lacking; in checked studies, under half of them reflect an unresolved V gene, and why the rest are absent is not known. Here the sample has some 76,000 clones; around 90% occur a single time. The ten top clones hold 11% of the sample. The material sequenced was peripheral blood. These receptors were taken from a woman aged 18-29 years with acute or convalescent COVID-19.

The CDR3 DNA sequence: TGTGCCAGCAGCGGGGGACACCCCCCTAACTATGGCTACACCTTC. Amino acid sequence: CASSGGHPPNYGYTF. This chain joins TRBV11-2 and TRBJ1-2, with D possibly being TRBD1 (6 bases). The CDR3 totals 15 residues. Per germline, CDR1 SGHAT and CDR2 FQNNGV. V lost 5 bases and J lost 0, with 13 bases in between.

This clone showed up just once. The chain recombines TRBV6-5 with TRBJ2-7; D uncertain. The CDR3 runs to 13 residues. Trimming left V 6 bases short and J 5 bases short, with 14 bases between. CDR1 and CDR2 (germline): MNHEY, SVGAGI. The CDR3 is CASRPGPHHEQYF. The DNA for the CDR3 is TGTGCCAGCAGGCCTGGGCCCCACCACGAGCAGTACTTC.

The chain links TRBV19 to TRBJ1-5; no clear D. V shed 2 bases and J shed 3 bases, with 11 bases lying between them. Germline CDR1 is LNHDA and CDR2 is SQIVND (reference sequence). This CDR3 contains 15 residues. CDR3 in amino acids: CASSIFQEYNQPQHF. CDR3 DNA: TGTGCCAGTAGTATATTTCAGGAATACAATCAGCCCCAGCATTTT. Full variable domain (missing parts from reference TRBV19 and TRBJ1-5): DGGITQSPKYLFRKEGQNVTLSCEQNLNHDAMYWYRQDPGQGLRLIYYSQIVNDFQKGDIAEGYSVSREKKESFPLTVTSAQKNPTAFYLCASSIFQEYNQPQHFGDGTRLSIL.

The chain links TRBV7-6 to TRBJ2-2; D may be TRBD2 (6 bases). V lost 1 base and J lost 4, with 10 bases in between. There are 15 residues in the CDR3. Germline CDR1 SGHVS, CDR2 FNYEAQ. In DNA form, the CDR3 reads TGTGCCAGCAGCTTAGGCGGCGGGGTCACCGGGGAGCTGTTTTTT. Translation: CASSLGGGVTGELFF.

The chain links TRBV7-9 to TRBJ1-2, with D tentatively TRBD1 (5 bases). Germline CDR1 SEHNR, CDR2 FQNEAQ (reference sequence). Trimming shortened V by 5 bases and J by 5 bases, and 24 bases separated the two germline ends. The CDR3 spans 17 residues. DNA of the CDR3: TGTGCCAGCAGCGACGGGGCTGTGGGGGGGATGAGGTATGGCTACACCTTC. Translating it yields CASSDGAVGGMRYGYTF.

The chain recombines TRBV4-3 with TRBJ1-6; D is perhaps TRBD1 (5 bases). This CDR3 comprises 16 residues. Trimming took 0 bases from V and 6 from J, leaving 12 bases between them. CDR1 LGHNA and CDR2 YSLEER come from the germline V gene. The CDR3 loop is CASSQDSTGGNSPLHF. For the CDR3, the DNA is TGCGCCAGCAGCCAAGACTCCACAGGCGGTAATTCACCCCTCCACTTT.

The chain uses TRBV4-1 and TRBJ1-2, with 10 bases fitting TRBD1. V lost 9 bases and J lost 2; bases outside the gene matches: 15. Per germline, CDR1 MGHRA and CDR2 YSYEKL. The CDR3 length is 17 residues. Here the CDR3 reads CASKRTPPGQGNYGYTF. In DNA, the CDR3 is TGCGCCAGTAAGCGAACCCCCCCGGGACAGGGGAACTATGGCTACACCTTC.